Below, one TCR beta chain is given with its context. The antigen remains undetermined. These data are taken from a study of OX40 agonist ivuxolimab in advanced cancers. Overall study results and limits: CD8+ T cells averaged more expanded clones than CD4+.

CDR3 size: 14 residues. Unmatched junction bases numbered 7, after V lost 6 bases and J lost 5 bases. Per germline, CDR1 SNHLY and CDR2 FYNNEI. People who had autoimmune disease history or systemic immunosuppression were excluded. The repertoire was sequenced with immunoSEQ multiplex PCR; TCRdb's copy has only in-frame clones and lacks some. The table has about 34,000 clones, roughly 80% seen once. The TCR originated in an adult with an advanced solid tumor such as melanoma, head and neck, liver or kidney cancer. The specimen was CD4+ or CD8+ T cells sorted from blood, collected in a trial of the OX40 agonist ivuxolimab. The chain combines TRBV2 with TRBJ1-5; 7 bases are shared with TRBD1. In nucleotides, the CDR3 is TGTGCCAGCAGCACCAAGGGGGCAGATCAGCCCCAGCATTTT. This sequence encodes CASSTKGADQPQHF.